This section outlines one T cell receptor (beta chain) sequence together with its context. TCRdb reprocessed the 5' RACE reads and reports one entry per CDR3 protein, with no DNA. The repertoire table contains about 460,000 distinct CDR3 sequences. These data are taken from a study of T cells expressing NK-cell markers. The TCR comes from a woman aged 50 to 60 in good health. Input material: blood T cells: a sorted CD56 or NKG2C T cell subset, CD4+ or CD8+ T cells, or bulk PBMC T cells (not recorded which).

The chain's CDR3 is CSAEGGNEKLFF. The chain combines TRBV20-1 with TRBJ1-4; TCRdb lists TRBD1, though no DNA is available to test this call. Looked up from germline, CDR1 is DFQATT and CDR2 is SNEGSKA (reference sequence). The CDR3 consists of 12 residues.